These 23 T cell receptor beta chains came from one sample sequenced in a study of blood T cell repertoires in COVID-19. Some clones are missing from TCRdb's copy, which holds only in-frame ones; the method was immunoSEQ multiplex PCR. The sample yields about 270,000 clones, around 90% seen once. The sample was PBMCs or T cells enriched from blood (not recorded which). Every receptor here comes from a woman aged 50 to 60 who had recovered from COVID-19.

The rearrangement uses TRBV27 and TRBJ2-2, with TRBD2 matching 7 bases. CDR3 size: 14 residues. J lost 3 bases, V lost 6 bases, and 4 bases had no gene match. Germline V CDR1 and CDR2: MNHEY, SMNVEV (reference sequence). The DNA of the CDR3 is TGTGCCAGCAGCGGGAGGAGGGACACCGGGGAGCTGTTTTTT. Translating gives CASSGRRDTGELFF.

The V call is TRBV19, the J call TRBJ2-3; 7 nucleotides match TRBD2. This CDR3 contains 15 residues. The germline gives CDR1 LNHDA, CDR2 SQIVND (reference sequence). V lost 3 bases, J lost 5 bases, and 8 bases stayed unmatched. The CDR3 loop reads CASSINGPGGDTQYF. The CDR3 bases are TGTGCCAGTAGTATTAACGGGCCGGGAGGAGATACGCAGTATTTT.

The V and J genes are TRBV21-1 and TRBJ2-7; TRBD1, the table's D call, lacks a check against the DNA. TRBV21-1 corresponds to a pseudogene. This CDR3 has 17 residues. The CDR3 reads CASSKKGRTGVSYEQYF. The CDR3 DNA is TGTGCCAGCAGCAAGAAAGGGAGGACAGGGGTATCCTACGAGCAGTACTTC.

The J gene is TRBJ2-2, the V gene TRBV7-2; D gene ambiguous. This CDR3 has 14 residues. V dropped 5 bases and J dropped 5 bases, with 12 bases sitting between them. Germline V lookup: CDR1 SGHTA, CDR2 FQGNSA. The CDR3 DNA reads as TGTGCCAGCAGCCAACCTCCACTAACCGGGGAGCTGTTTTTT. Protein sequence: CASSQPPLTGELFF.

V is TRBV28 and J is TRBJ1-1, with D possibly matching TRBD1 (6 bases). The ends were cut back, 6 bases at V and 4 bases at J, with 12 bases in the middle. CDR1 is MDHEN, CDR2 SYDVKM, per germline. The CDR3 loop spans 13 amino acids. The chain's CDR3 is CASRRTASTEAFF. In DNA form, the CDR3 reads TGTGCCAGCAGGAGGACAGCGAGCACTGAAGCTTTCTTT.

In DNA form, the CDR3 reads TGCAGTGCTAGTGTAGCGGCAAAATACGAGCAGTACTTC. This gives the protein CSASVAAKYEQYF. The chain uses TRBV20-1 and TRBJ2-7; a weak D match, TRBD2 (6 bases). Trimming took 3 bases from V and 4 from J, leaving 13 bases between them. The CDR3 is 13 amino acids. Germline assignment: CDR1 DFQATT and CDR2 SNEGSKA (reference sequence).

This chain connects TRBV2 to TRBJ1-5, with D possibly TRBD1 on 6 matching bases. The CDR3 has 14 amino acids. Germline-derived CDR1 and CDR2 are SNHLY and FYNNEI. The V and J ends lost 7 bases and 6 bases respectively, with 16 bases between them. DNA for the CDR3: TGTGCCAGCAATCAGATGACAGGTGGTCAGCCCCAGCATTTT. Translated: CASNQMTGGQPQHF.

The CDR3 nucleotides read TGCGCCAGCAGATTTCCACAGGGGGGTGAAGCTTTCTTT. This encodes CASRFPQGGEAFF. The chain has TRBV5-1 and TRBJ1-1, with 8 positions matching TRBD1. The V and J ends lost 5 bases and 7 bases, in that order; junction bases with no gene match: 7. Germline CDR1 reads SGHRS; CDR2 reads YFSETQ. CDR3 length equals 13 residues.

The rearrangement links TRBV15 to TRBJ1-1, with unresolved D. The germline V gene has CDR1 LNHNV and CDR2 YYDKDF (reference sequence). Between the trimmed V and J ends, which lost 0 bases and 3 bases, there was a span of 8 bases. The CDR3 has 14 residues. The CDR3, as DNA: TGTGCCACCAGCAGAGACCTGGAGGACACTGAAGCTTTCTTT. Translation gives CATSRDLEDTEAFF.

This chain uses TRBV7-2 with TRBJ2-3; 15 bases agree with TRBD2. This CDR3 spans 17 amino acids. Germline assignment: CDR1 SGHTA and CDR2 FQGNSA. The J segment lost 1 base and the V segment lost 4 bases, leaving 3 bases of the junction unmatched. CDR3 DNA: TGTGCCAGCAGCTCGGGACTAGCGGGAGGTCGCACAGATACGCAGTATTTT. Encoded protein: CASSSGLAGGRTDTQYF.

The sample holds a few counts of this clone. The chain is built from TRBV6-2 or TRBV6-3 and TRBJ2-7; 14 nucleotides align to TRBD2. With 5 bases clipped from V and 1 base from J, the junction kept 13 bases outside the gene matches. Germline V gene sequence: CDR1 MNHEY, CDR2 SVGEGT. The CDR3 loop spans 19 amino acids. Written as DNA, the CDR3 is TGTGCCAGCAGTACCATTTCGGGACTAGCGGGAGCGACGTCCTACGAGCAGTACTTC. The encoded protein is CASSTISGLAGATSYEQYF.

The rearrangement uses TRBV28 and TRBJ1-6; 9 bases match TRBD1. CDR3 length equals 18 residues. The germline V gene encodes CDR1 MDHEN and CDR2 SYDVKM. V dropped 5 bases and J dropped 7; count of bases not matched to a gene: 15. CDR3 DNA sequence: TGTGCCAGCAGTCACCCGGGACAGGGCCCCCGGGGGAATTCACCCCTCCACTTT. Encoded protein: CASSHPGQGPRGNSPLHF.

V usage is TRBV7-3 and J usage is TRBJ2-1; TRBD2 matches at 14 bases. The V gene's germline CDR1 is SGHTA and CDR2 FQGTGA. V shed 6 bases, J shed 6 bases, and the junction held 4 bases outside the gene matches. The CDR3 loop spans 15 amino acids. The CDR3 is CASSPTSGRGNEQFF. In DNA form, the CDR3 reads TGTGCCAGCAGTCCGACTAGCGGGAGGGGCAATGAGCAGTTCTTC.

The chain combines TRBV9 with TRBJ2-7; D possibly corresponds to TRBD1 (5 bases). The CDR3 has 12 residues. Trimming cost V 3 bases and J 3 bases, with 7 bases left between them. Germline values: CDR1 SGDLS, CDR2 YYNGEE. The CDR3 loop is CASSGTNYEQYF. The CDR3 DNA reads TGTGCCAGCAGCGGGACAAACTACGAGCAGTACTTC.

This chain links TRBV10-3 with TRBJ1-5, with D tentatively TRBD1 (6 bases). Deletions cut 4 bases from V and 7 bases from J, with 11 bases between. The CDR3 totals 13 residues. Per the germline V gene, CDR1 is ENHRY and CDR2 is SYGVKD. The CDR3 loop is CAISVSDSQPQHF. CDR3 nucleotide sequence: TGTGCCATCAGTGTCTCGGACAGCCAGCCCCAGCATTTT.

This rearrangement joins TRBV19 to TRBJ2-6; 8 nucleotides align to TRBD1. Germline CDR1 LNHDA, CDR2 SQIVND (reference sequence). V trimming: 7 bases; J trimming: 0 bases; junction bases outside the gene matches: 17. The CDR3 has 20 amino acids. In DNA form, the CDR3 reads TGTGCCAGTATCCGAACGGACAGGGCCCTTAGGCCCTCTGGGGCCAACGTCCTGACTTTC. This translates into CASIRTDRALRPSGANVLTF.

V usage is TRBV7-3 and J usage is TRBJ2-5, with 10 bases identical to TRBD2. In germline, CDR1 is SGHTA, CDR2 FQGTGA. CDR3 length: 17 amino acids. With V trimmed by 1 base and J by 3 bases, 8 bases remained unmatched. CDR3 bases: TGTGCCAGCAGCTTAAGGGTAAAGCGGGAGGGTGAAGAGACCCAGTACTTC. Translating it yields CASSLRVKREGEETQYF.

The chain combines TRBV7-2 with TRBJ1-4; tentatively, D is TRBD1 (5 bases). V was cut by 5 bases and J by 4 bases, with 26 bases left in between. This CDR3 has 19 residues. Looked up from germline, CDR1 is SGHTA and CDR2 is FQGNSA. CDR3: CASSSRFVGLTLSNEKLFF. The CDR3 DNA reads TGTGCCAGCAGCAGCCGGTTTGTGGGACTGACTCTTAGTAATGAAAAACTGTTTTTT.

V is TRBV7-9 and J is TRBJ1-6, with D perhaps matching TRBD1 (6 bases). Trimming took 1 base from V and 10 from J, leaving 14 bases between them. Germline values: CDR1 SEHNR, CDR2 FQNEAQ (reference sequence). The CDR3 totals 15 residues. CDR3 DNA: TGTGCCAGCAGCTTAGAAGCAGGGGTAGAGTCACCCCTCCACTTT. It is translated as CASSLEAGVESPLHF.

This chain connects TRBV6-5 to TRBJ1-6, with 9 nucleotides matching TRBD1. Germline-derived CDR1 and CDR2 are MNHEY and SVGAGI. Trimming took 4 bases from V and 3 from J; bases not matched to a gene: 1. CDR3 length equals 15 residues. CDR3 amino acids: CASSSDRGYNSPLHF. The CDR3 DNA reads as TGTGCCAGCAGTTCGGACAGGGGCTATAATTCACCCCTCCACTTT.

This clone showed up just once. The rearrangement joins TRBV3-1 (or the pseudogene TRBV3-2) to TRBJ2-3; no clear D. V dropped 4 bases and J dropped 3 bases, with 8 bases sitting between them. Germline V gives CDR1 LGHDT, CDR2 YNNKEL (reference sequence). The length of the CDR3 is 13 residues. The CDR3 reads CASSPYQTDTQYF. CDR3 nucleotides: TGTGCCAGCAGCCCCTATCAAACAGATACGCAGTATTTT.

This rearrangement joins TRBV18 to TRBJ2-7, with a weak D call TRBD2 (6 bases). This CDR3 region has 17 residues. Trimming left V 1 base short and J 3 bases short, with 19 bases between. CDR1 and CDR2 (germline): KGHSH, LQKENI. CDR3 DNA: TGTGCCAGCTCACCACTGCCCGGGAGCTCCGGGAACTACGAGCAGTACTTC. It encodes CASSPLPGSSGNYEQYF.

This chain uses TRBV9 with TRBJ1-1, with D unclear. The ends were cut back, 0 bases at V and 7 bases at J, with 7 bases in the middle. The CDR3 is 12 residues long. In germline, CDR1 is SGDLS, CDR2 YYNGEE. CDR3 protein: CASSVASGEAFF. Here the CDR3 DNA reads TGTGCCAGCAGCGTAGCTTCGGGTGAAGCTTTCTTT.